These 10 T cell receptor beta chains came from one sample sequenced in a study of T cells after yellow fever vaccination. TCRdb reanalysed the 5' RACE reads using MiXCR and keeps one entry per CDR3 protein. Of 280,000 or so distinct CDR3 sequences in the sample, 8.5% to 10% are singletons; the top ten hold around 3.3%. The starting material was CD4+ T cells sorted from PBMCs, obtained 5 days after the yellow fever booster vaccination. These receptors were taken from a man aged 18-30 years who received the YFV17D yellow fever vaccine.

The chain links TRBV2 to TRBJ1-1; D is perhaps TRBD1 (6 bases). There are 13 residues in the CDR3. Trimming stripped 7 bases from V and 4 bases from J, with 13 bases between. Germline V gene data show CDR1 as SNHLY and CDR2 as FYNNEI. The CDR3 nucleotides are TGTGCCAGCAATTCGGACAGAGGCACTGAAGCTTTCTTT. Encoded protein: CASNSDRGTEAFF.

The chain joins TRBV5-5 to TRBJ1-2; no clear D gene. Trimming left V 5 bases short and J 2 bases short, with 22 bases between. CDR1 SGHKS and CDR2 YYEKEE come from the germline V gene (reference sequence). The CDR3 is 17 amino acids. Here the CDR3 reads CASSIAAGRQGNYGYTF. Here the CDR3 DNA reads TGTGCCAGCAGTATCGCGGCGGGGAGACAAGGGAACTATGGCTACACCTTC.

In this sample, this clonotype turned up a few times. The chain links TRBV18 to TRBJ1-1; D remains ambiguous. The CDR3 runs 14 residues. Germline V gene sequence: CDR1 KGHSH, CDR2 LQKENI. Trimming took 3 bases from V and 1 from J, leaving 9 bases between them. CDR3 amino acids: CASSPGGRNTEAFF. The CDR3 DNA follows: TGTGCCAGCTCACCTGGTGGGAGGAACACTGAAGCTTTCTTT.

The table lists this clonotype with a few counts. The chain joins TRBV19 to TRBJ2-5; 7 nucleotides match TRBD2. The V and J ends lost 7 bases and 5 bases, in that order; junction bases with no gene match: 7. This CDR3 is 13 amino acids long. Germline loops: CDR1 LNHDA, CDR2 SQIVND (reference sequence). The DNA of the CDR3 is TGTGCCAGTACCGGGGGGAACAGGGAGACCCAGTACTTC. Its translation is CASTGGNRETQYF.

This clonotype came up a few times. The chain uses TRBV7-2 and TRBJ2-1; unclear D gene. In germline, CDR1 is SGHTA, CDR2 FQGNSA. The CDR3 has 13 amino acids. The germline V and J ends were trimmed by 5 bases and 0 bases, with 5 bases remaining between them. CDR3 loop: CASSVVSYNEQFF. Here the CDR3 DNA reads TGTGCCAGCAGCGTCGTCTCCTACAATGAGCAGTTCTTC.

The rearrangement links TRBV28 to TRBJ1-2, with D uncertain. This CDR3 spans 15 amino acids. Trimming stripped 6 bases from V and 0 bases from J, with 14 bases between. Germline V gives CDR1 MDHEN, CDR2 SYDVKM. The DNA for the CDR3 is TGTGCCAGCAGACAAACGGGAAAAGCTAACTATGGCTACACCTTC. It codes for CASRQTGKANYGYTF.

This clonotype was picked up many times. The chain uses TRBV7-9 and TRBJ1-3; D ambiguous. V was shortened by 5 bases and J by 0 bases, with 5 bases between the two germline ends. The germline CDR1 and CDR2 sequences are SEHNR and FQNEAQ (reference sequence). The CDR3 covers 13 residues. CDR3 in DNA: TGTGCCAGCAGCGGCGACTCTGGAAACACCATATATTTT. Its translation: CASSGDSGNTIYF.

The table lists this clonotype with a few counts. DNA for the CDR3: TGTGCCAGCAGCCAGCTCCCGAACTACGAGCAGTACTTC. Translation gives CASSQLPNYEQYF. The V gene is TRBV6-5, the J gene TRBJ2-7; no clear D gene. The germline gives CDR1 MNHEY, CDR2 SVGAGI. The CDR3 spans 13 residues. The V and J ends lost 6 bases and 3 bases respectively, with 12 bases between them.

This clonotype was counted a few times. This chain connects TRBV6-2 or TRBV6-3 to TRBJ1-5; D perhaps matches TRBD1 (5 bases). The V gene's germline CDR1 is MNHEY and CDR2 SVGEGT. V lost 6 bases and J lost 0, with 15 bases in between. CDR3 length: 16 amino acids. The CDR3 protein is CASSPSRGGSNQPQHF. The CDR3, as DNA: TGTGCCAGCAGCCCCTCTCGCGGGGGTAGCAATCAGCCCCAGCATTTT.

The sample holds a few counts of this clonotype. The chain recombines TRBV18 with TRBJ1-2, with TRBD1 identical over 7 bases. Germline V gene sequence: CDR1 KGHSH, CDR2 LQKENI. With V trimmed by 6 bases and J by 6 bases, 13 bases remained unmatched. The CDR3 covers 15 residues. The CDR3 DNA sequence: TGTGCCAGCTCCCCCGAACTCGACAGGGTCAATGGCTACACCTTC. It is translated as CASSPELDRVNGYTF.